This T cell receptor (beta chain) was sequenced during a study of blood T cell repertoires in COVID-19. Overall study context: Collection of acute and convalescent COVID-19 samples took place in the United States, Italy and Spain.

Enrollees, about 18 to 90 years old, lived in 24 US areas. Cohorts were determined from participant-reported clinical history. The assay was immunoSEQ multiplex PCR, and TCRdb's table has in-frame clones only and misses some. The sample has some 460,000 clones, roughly 90% seen once. The CDR3 is 14 residues long. V dropped 0 bases and J dropped 3 bases, with 8 bases sitting between them. CDR1 is SGHTA, CDR2 FQGNSA, per germline. The chain uses TRBV7-2 and TRBJ1-1; D call uncertain. The sample taken for sequencing was PBMCs or T cells enriched from blood (not recorded which). The sequence was collected from a woman between 18 and 30 years old who had recovered from COVID-19. The CDR3, as DNA: TGTGCCAGCAGCTTAGCCCCGGGATACACTGAAGCTTTCTTT. It encodes CASSLAPGYTEAFF.